Each of the 26 T cell receptor beta chains below was sequenced from the same sample in a study of relationships among human T cell subsets. Th2 cells were selected with anti-CD294 beads after removing CD4+CD56+ natural killer T cells. Semiquantitative ARM-PCR amplified T cell receptor alpha and beta CDR3 regions from mRNA. In ARM-PCR, communal superprimers followed tagged nested gene-specific primers for exponential amplification. TCRdb reanalysed the multiplex PCR reads using MiXCR and keeps one entry per CDR3 protein. The sample carries approximately 4,000 distinct CDR3 sequences, roughly half recorded once. The sequencing input was CD4+ Th2 cells sorted from blood. These receptors originate from a man aged 35 to 55 in good health.

This chain links TRBV19 with TRBJ1-5; tentatively, D is TRBD1 (5 bases). This CDR3 comprises 16 residues. V was cut by 7 bases and J by 3 bases, with 19 bases left in between. Germline CDR1 and CDR2: LNHDA and SQIVND (reference sequence). The CDR3 DNA reads as TGTGCCAGTACTCCCGGCAGTGGGGGATTCAATCAGCCCCAGCATTTT. Translation: CASTPGSGGFNQPQHF.

This clonotype has only a few counts. The rearrangement uses TRBV27 and TRBJ1-2; the D gene is possibly TRBD1 (5 bases). Germline V gives CDR1 MNHEY, CDR2 SMNVEV (reference sequence). CDR3 size: 12 residues. The V and J ends lost 6 bases and 5 bases respectively, with 10 bases between them. CDR3 in DNA: TGTGCCAGCAGCTCCGGGGGATATGGCTACACCTTC. Its translation is CASSSGGYGYTF.

A remark on this clonotype: This CDR3 is missing its conserved last phenylalanine or tryptophan, likely due to a read error. The chain links TRBV20-1 to TRBJ1-5; a weak D match, TRBD1 (5 bases). Trimming shortened V by 5 bases and J by 4 bases, and 15 bases separated the two germline ends. CDR3 length: 14 residues. Germline CDR1 DFQATT, CDR2 SNEGSKA (reference sequence). CDR3: CSAGLGTPNQPQHL. Written as DNA, the CDR3 is TGCAGTGCTGGGCTTGGGACCCCGAATCAGCCCCAGCATCTT.

The V and J genes are TRBV5-5 and TRBJ2-1; no reliable D call. The germline V gene encodes CDR1 SGHKS and CDR2 YYEKEE (reference sequence). The CDR3 has 13 amino acids. Trimming pared 3 bases from V and 0 bases from J, leaving 4 bases between. The CDR3 DNA is TGTGCCAGCAGCTACAGCTCCTACAATGAGCAGTTCTTC. The encoded protein is CASSYSSYNEQFF. Complete variable domain (other parts from reference TRBV5-5 and TRBJ2-1): DAGVTQSPTHLIKTRGQQVTLRCSPISGHKSVSWYQQVLGQGPQFIFQYYEKEERGRGNFPDRFSARQFPNYSSELNVNALLLGDSALYLCASSYSSYNEQFFGPGTRLTVL.

The chain is built from TRBV12-3 or TRBV12-4 and TRBJ2-7; 9 nucleotides match TRBD2. V shed 6 bases, J shed 2 bases, and the junction held 8 bases outside the gene matches. The CDR3 loop spans 15 amino acids. CDR3 DNA: TGTGCCAGCAGCCCCACTGGCGGGAGGGCCTACGAGCAGTACTTC. Encoded protein: CASSPTGGRAYEQYF.

This rearrangement joins TRBV5-1 to TRBJ1-1; D is possibly TRBD1 (6 bases). The CDR3 runs 13 residues. Germline CDR1 and CDR2: SGHRS and YFSETQ. V lost 2 bases and J lost 7, with 12 bases in between. The CDR3 here is CASSLGGLGEAFF. The CDR3 DNA follows: TGCGCCAGCAGCTTAGGGGGATTGGGTGAAGCTTTCTTT.

V and J are TRBV7-6 and TRBJ2-5; 10 bases align to TRBD2. Trimming removed 5 bases from V and 3 bases from J; junction bases left unmatched: 21. There are 20 residues in the CDR3. Per the germline V gene, CDR1 is SGHVS and CDR2 is FNYEAQ. The CDR3, as DNA: TGTGCCAGCAGCCCAGCCCGGACAGCCCGGACTAGCGGACCTAAAGAGACCCAGTACTTC. Translating gives CASSPARTARTSGPKETQYF.

This clonotype was detected only a few times. The V and J genes are TRBV30 and TRBJ1-1; TRBD1 agrees at 7 bases. The CDR3 sequence is 14 residues long. CDR1 is GTSNPN and CDR2 is SVGIG in the germline V gene (reference sequence). The ends lost 0 bases at V and 2 bases at J; junction bases unmatched: 3. The CDR3 protein is CAWSVRQGNTEAFF. CDR3 DNA: TGTGCCTGGAGTGTTCGACAGGGTAACACTGAAGCTTTCTTT.

This clonotype was seen only a few times. The chain employs TRBV30 and TRBJ1-4; TRBD1 matches 7 bases. The CDR3 extends over 14 amino acids. V dropped 2 bases and J dropped 2; count of bases not matched to a gene: 2. Germline V lookup: CDR1 GTSNPN, CDR2 SVGIG (reference sequence). Here the CDR3 reads CAWSPTGTNEKLFF. The CDR3 DNA reads as TGTGCCTGGAGTCCGACAGGGACTAATGAAAAACTGTTTTTT. The full variable domain, rest sourced from reference TRBV30 and TRBJ1-4, is SQTIHQWPATLVQPVGSPLSLECTVEGTSNPNLYWYRQAAGRGLQLLFYSVGIGQISSEVPQNLSASRPQDRQFILSSKKLLLSDSGFYLCAWSPTGTNEKLFFGSGTQLSVL.

This clonotype is labeled large (0.1 to 1%). The chain carries TRBV11-1 and TRBJ2-6; 8 positions agree with TRBD1. With V trimmed by 1 base and J by 12 bases, 8 bases remained unmatched. The length of the CDR3 is 15 residues. CDR1 SGHAT and CDR2 FQDESV come from the germline V gene (reference sequence). CDR3 DNA sequence: TGTGCCAGCAGCTTAGTTGGCAGGGGGCATGCCGTCCTGACTTTC. Translating it yields CASSLVGRGHAVLTF.

This chain joins TRBV4-1 and TRBJ1-1; TRBD1 might be the D (5 bases). With 4 bases removed from V and 7 bases from J, the gap between germline ends came to 16 bases. Germline values: CDR1 MGHRA, CDR2 YSYEKL. CDR3 length equals 14 residues. CDR3 DNA: TGCGCCAGCAGCCGCCTCAGGGTTGAGGGTGAAGCTTTCTTT. Protein: CASSRLRVEGEAFF.

This chain joins TRBV29-1 and TRBJ1-1; D not certain. CDR3 size: 12 residues. V lost 1 base and J 11 bases, leaving 14 bases between the germline ends. Germline lookup yields CDR1 SQVTM and CDR2 ANQGSEA. CDR3 sequence (DNA): TGCAGCGTTGAAGCTGCGCCGGCGTCGGCTTTCTTT. Residues: CSVEAAPASAFF.

The CDR3 sequence: CAISESYGTSYEQYF. In nucleotides, the CDR3 is TGTGCCATCAGTGAGTCCTACGGGACCTCCTACGAGCAGTACTTC. This chain connects TRBV10-3 to TRBJ2-7, with D perhaps matching TRBD1 or TRBD2 (5 bases each). The CDR3 extends over 15 amino acids. V dropped 0 bases and J dropped 0 bases, with 9 bases sitting between them. Germline CDR1 reads ENHRY; CDR2 reads SYGVKD.

The chain combines TRBV28 with TRBJ1-1; D is perhaps TRBD1 (6 bases). V was cut by 4 bases and J by 1 base, with 16 bases left in between. Germline lookup yields CDR1 MDHEN and CDR2 SYDVKM. This CDR3 has 16 residues. The CDR3 loop is CASSSHPGQKNTEAFF. CDR3 coding DNA: TGTGCCAGCAGTTCCCACCCCGGACAGAAGAACACTGAAGCTTTCTTT.

This clonotype was counted between two and nine times. The rearrangement uses TRBV29-1 and TRBJ2-5; the D gene could be TRBD1 or TRBD2 (6 bases each). The germline gives CDR1 SQVTM, CDR2 ANQGSEA. CDR3 length: 13 amino acids. Trimming took 1 base from V and 7 from J, leaving 13 bases between them. The CDR3 reads CSVEAEGGMTQYF. CDR3 coding DNA: TGCAGCGTTGAAGCCGAGGGGGGCATGACCCAGTACTTC.

The genes are TRBV18 and TRBJ1-4; the D is unclear. The CDR3 is made up of 17 amino acids. Germline V gene data show CDR1 as KGHSH and CDR2 as LQKENI. Trimming removed 0 bases from V and 3 bases from J, with 14 bases in between. The CDR3 loop is CASSPPGSGRSNEKLFF. In nucleotides, the CDR3 is TGTGCCAGCTCACCACCCGGGTCGGGAAGATCTAATGAAAAACTGTTTTTT.

This clonotype was counted between two and nine times. The V call is TRBV11-1, the J call TRBJ2-1, with TRBD1 identical over 8 bases. This CDR3 has 15 residues. Germline assignment: CDR1 SGHAT and CDR2 FQDESV (reference sequence). V lost 5 bases, J lost 9 bases, and 12 bases stayed unmatched. The CDR3 sequence: CASSPGDDRGGEQFF. CDR3 coding DNA: TGTGCCAGCAGCCCCGGGGATGACAGGGGCGGTGAGCAGTTCTTC.

The chain combines TRBV12-3 or TRBV12-4 with TRBJ1-6; tentative D call: TRBD1 (6 bases). The CDR3 covers 15 residues. Trimming removed 6 bases from V and 10 bases from J, with 19 bases in between. CDR3 loop: CASREQQGAGSPLHF. CDR3 nucleotides: TGTGCCAGCAGAGAACAACAGGGCGCGGGGTCACCCCTCCACTTT.

This sequence joins TRBV20-1 and TRBJ1-3, with D perhaps matching TRBD1 (5 bases). This CDR3 contains 12 residues. Trimming left V 5 bases short and J 4 bases short, with 9 bases between. Germline V CDR1 and CDR2: DFQATT, SNEGSKA (reference sequence). CDR3 loop: CSAGDVGNTIYF. CDR3 nucleotide sequence: TGCAGTGCTGGGGACGTAGGAAACACCATATATTTT.

This clonotype turned up a few times. This chain's CDR3 is CSARAPGTSVYEQYF. CDR3 bases: TGCAGTGCTAGAGCCCCCGGGACTAGCGTTTACGAGCAGTACTTC. This chain joins TRBV20-1 and TRBJ2-7, with 10 nucleotides matching TRBD2. With V trimmed by 1 base and J by 4 bases, 7 bases remained unmatched. The CDR3 consists of 15 residues. Germline CDR1 is DFQATT and CDR2 is SNEGSKA (reference sequence).

The genes are TRBV30 and TRBJ2-1, with D uncertain. The V end was cut by 2 bases, the J end by 2 bases, with 13 bases between. The V gene's germline CDR1 is GTSNPN and CDR2 SVGIG (reference sequence). The CDR3 length is 15 residues. CDR3 coding DNA: TGTGCCTGGAGTTTTGGAGCCCCGACCTACAATGAGCAGTTCTTC. Its protein is CAWSFGAPTYNEQFF.

The V and J genes are TRBV30 and TRBJ2-2; TRBD2 might be the D (5 bases). The germline V and J ends were trimmed by 3 bases and 7 bases, with 12 bases remaining between them. The length of the CDR3 is 13 residues. Germline CDR1 is GTSNPN and CDR2 is SVGIG (reference sequence). For the CDR3, the DNA is TGTGCCTGGAGAAGGCGGGCCCTCGGGGAGCTGTTTTTT. Its translation is CAWRRRALGELFF.

The chain joins TRBV20-1 to TRBJ2-7, with 9 nucleotides matching TRBD1. CDR3 length equals 13 residues. The V segment lost 5 bases and the J segment 8 bases; nucleotides outside the gene matches: 10. The V gene's germline CDR1 is DFQATT and CDR2 SNEGSKA (reference sequence). CDR3 coding DNA: TGCAGTGCTTACGGGACAGGGTCCGTTCAGCAGTACTTC. It codes for CSAYGTGSVQQYF.

The chain is built from TRBV7-8 and TRBJ1-3; weak D call: TRBD1 (5 bases). Germline V gene sequence: CDR1 SGHVS, CDR2 FQNEAQ. The V gene lost 1 base and the J gene lost 2 bases, with 9 bases spanning the gap. The CDR3 extends over 15 amino acids. For the CDR3, the DNA is TGTGCCAGCAGCTTAGTTGGGGGTACTGGAAACACCATATATTTT. This encodes CASSLVGGTGNTIYF.

This sequence joins TRBV29-1 and TRBJ2-5, with no clear D. Germline V gene lookup returns CDR1 SQVTM and CDR2 ANQGSEA. The V end lost 4 bases, the J end lost 6 bases, and 12 bases lay between the germline ends. The CDR3 totals 12 residues. CDR3 in DNA: TGCAGCGTTGTCGACGCCCTGAAGACCCAGTACTTC. Its protein is CSVVDALKTQYF.

Points on this clonotype: The junction departs from the called germline gene at one end, perhaps through a read error. CDR3 nucleotides: TGCGCCAGCAGCTTAACCGGGACAGGGGATTCACCCCTCCACTTT. Amino acids: CASSLTGTGDSPLHF. The chain employs TRBV5-4 and TRBJ1-6; TRBD1 agrees at 10 bases. The CDR3 sequence is 15 residues long. CDR1 is SGHNT, CDR2 YYREEE, per germline (reference sequence).